This is a list of T cell receptor beta chains from one sample in a study of human T cells and chemical hapten exposure. In TCRdb, the RACE reads were re-called with MiXCR into one record per CDR3 protein. Of more than 300,000 distinct CDR3 sequences detected, 5.1% appear once; the ten largest clones hold just over 2.5%. The source material was whole blood, sampled in connection with sensitization to the hapten diphenylcyclopropenone (DPC). These receptors were obtained from a woman in her fifties or sixties with alopecia areata. Some clones in this sample may be carry-over from other donors' samples. The CDR3 runs from the conserved cysteine through the conserved F or W. Each record gives: clone size, J gene, V gene, D gene, CDR3 protein, CDR3 DNA. The D gene is left open where the match is weak. Expanded clones get a size class; other rows say once, few or many, or leave the size out.

clone size: -
J gene: TRBJ2-3
V gene: TRBV7-9
D gene: -
CDR3 protein: CASSSPPDF
CDR3 DNA: TGTGCCAGCAGCTCCCCGCCCGATTTT

clone size: -
J gene: TRBJ2-7
V gene: TRBV5-1
D gene: -
CDR3 protein: CASSLESEQYF
CDR3 DNA: TGCGCCAGCAGCTTGGAAAGCGAGCAGTACTTC

clone size: -
J gene: TRBJ2-6
V gene: TRBV12-3/TRBV12-4
D gene: TRBD1
CDR3 protein: CASSLALGQGDSGANVLTF
CDR3 DNA: TGTGCCAGCAGTTTAGCGCTAGGACAGGGGGACTCTGGGGCCAACGTCCTGACTTTC

clone size: many
J gene: TRBJ2-1
V gene: TRBV7-3
D gene: -
CDR3 protein: CASSHRRFF
CDR3 DNA: TGTGCCAGCAGCCATCGGAGGTTCTTC

clone size: -
J gene: TRBJ1-2
V gene: TRBV9
D gene: -
CDR3 protein: CASTQDRRYTF
CDR3 DNA: TGTGCCAGCACCCAAGATAGGCGCTACACCTTC

clone size: -
J gene: TRBJ1-1
V gene: TRBV5-6
D gene: -
CDR3 protein: CASSSGTQVGGTEAFF
CDR3 DNA: TGTGCCAGCTCCTCCGGGACTCAGGTAGGGGGCACTGAAGCTTTCTTT

clone size: many
J gene: TRBJ2-1
V gene: TRBV28
D gene: -
CDR3 protein: CASSLIGERYNEQFF
CDR3 DNA: TGTGCCAGCAGTTTAATCGGGGAGCGATACAATGAGCAGTTCTTC

clone size: many
J gene: TRBJ2-7
V gene: TRBV27
D gene: TRBD1
CDR3 protein: CASGQGETYEQYF
CDR3 DNA: TGTGCCAGCGGACAGGGGGAGACCTACGAGCAGTACTTC

clone size: many
J gene: TRBJ1-1
V gene: TRBV18
D gene: TRBD1
CDR3 protein: CASSRQGANTEAFF
CDR3 DNA: TGTGCCAGCTCCCGACAGGGGGCGAACACTGAAGCTTTCTTT

clone size: -
J gene: TRBJ1-2
V gene: TRBV10-3
D gene: -
CDR3 protein: CAISPSWTDGYTF
CDR3 DNA: TGTGCCATCAGTCCCTCTTGGACGGATGGCTACACCTTC

clone size: many
J gene: TRBJ1-5
V gene: TRBV5-1
D gene: TRBD1
CDR3 protein: CASSLNKGTGHQPQHF
CDR3 DNA: TGCGCCAGCAGCTTGAATAAAGGGACAGGGCATCAGCCCCAGCATTTT

clone size: few
J gene: TRBJ1-4
V gene: TRBV10-3
D gene: -
CDR3 protein: CAISEVGDSGEKLFF
CDR3 DNA: TGTGCCATCAGTGAGGTGGGGGATTCGGGTGAAAAACTGTTTTTT

clone size: many
J gene: TRBJ2-5
V gene: TRBV30
D gene: TRBD1
CDR3 protein: CAWRTGTGGETQYF
CDR3 DNA: TGTGCCTGGAGAACCGGGACAGGGGGAGAGACCCAGTACTTC

clone size: many
J gene: TRBJ1-1
V gene: TRBV6-2/TRBV6-3
D gene: -
CDR3 protein: CASSLSLRGNTEAFF
CDR3 DNA: TGTGCCAGCAGTTTATCCCTAAGGGGCAACACTGAAGCTTTCTTT

clone size: -
J gene: TRBJ2-5
V gene: TRBV5-4
D gene: TRBD2
CDR3 protein: CASRSGGPQETQYF
CDR3 DNA: TGTGCCAGCAGAAGCGGGGGTCCCCAAGAGACCCAGTACTTC

clone size: many
J gene: TRBJ2-1
V gene: TRBV3-1
D gene: TRBD2
CDR3 protein: CASSQESVAGYNEQFF
CDR3 DNA: TGTGCCAGCAGCCAAGAGTCGGTAGCGGGTTACAATGAGCAGTTCTTC

clone size: many
J gene: TRBJ1-1
V gene: TRBV6-6
D gene: TRBD1
CDR3 protein: CASSYSTGDTEAFF
CDR3 DNA: TGTGCCAGCAGTTACTCAACAGGGGATACTGAAGCTTTCTTT

clone size: many
J gene: TRBJ1-1
V gene: TRBV20-1
D gene: -
CDR3 protein: CSAREIPMNTEAFF
CDR3 DNA: TGCAGTGCTAGAGAGATTCCCATGAACACTGAAGCTTTCTTT

clone size: many
J gene: TRBJ2-3
V gene: TRBV11-2
D gene: -
CDR3 protein: CASSYQGSTDTQYF
CDR3 DNA: TGTGCCAGCAGTTACCAGGGGAGCACAGATACGCAGTATTTT

clone size: few
J gene: TRBJ2-7
V gene: TRBV21-1
D gene: -
CDR3 protein: CASSKGGRRHSYEQYF
CDR3 DNA: TGTGCCAGCAGCAAAGGGGGACGGAGACACTCCTACGAGCAGTACTTC

clone size: few
J gene: TRBJ2-2
V gene: TRBV7-8
D gene: TRBD1
CDR3 protein: CASSLEGGTYTGELFF
CDR3 DNA: TGTGCCAGCAGCTTAGAAGGGGGCACCTACACCGGGGAGCTGTTTTTT

clone size: many
J gene: TRBJ2-5
V gene: TRBV27
D gene: -
CDR3 protein: CASSKRQEGTQYF
CDR3 DNA: TGTGCCAGCAGTAAAAGACAGGAGGGGACCCAGTACTTC

clone size: many
J gene: TRBJ2-3
V gene: TRBV29-1
D gene: -
CDR3 protein: CSVRLQTDTQYF
CDR3 DNA: TGCAGCGTTCGATTGCAGACAGATACGCAGTATTTT

clone size: few
J gene: TRBJ1-2
V gene: TRBV7-6
D gene: -
CDR3 protein: CASSRGVSANYGYTF
CDR3 DNA: TGTGCCAGCAGCCGTGGGGTTTCAGCTAACTATGGCTACACCTTC

clone size: -
J gene: TRBJ1-2
V gene: TRBV27
D gene: -
CDR3 protein: CASRGAYGYTF
CDR3 DNA: TGTGCCAGCAGAGGAGCCTATGGCTACACCTTC

clone size: -
J gene: TRBJ2-3
V gene: TRBV7-8
D gene: -
CDR3 protein: CASSLFRPSISDTQYF
CDR3 DNA: TGTGCCAGCAGCTTATTCAGGCCGTCTATATCAGATACGCAGTATTTT

clone size: -
J gene: TRBJ2-7
V gene: TRBV5-5
D gene: -
CDR3 protein: CASSLGTIPSYEQYF
CDR3 DNA: TGTGCCAGCAGCTTGGGGACCATCCCCTCCTACGAGCAGTACTTC

clone size: few
J gene: TRBJ2-7
V gene: TRBV20-1
D gene: -
CDR3 protein: CSASGTTRRYF
CDR3 DNA: TGCAGTGCTAGCGGGACGACCCGGAGGTACTTC

clone size: -
J gene: TRBJ2-7
V gene: TRBV28
D gene: TRBD2
CDR3 protein: CASSRGIPGGYEQYF
CDR3 DNA: TGTGCCAGCAGTCGCGGGATTCCGGGAGGCTACGAGCAGTACTTC

clone size: many
J gene: TRBJ2-3
V gene: TRBV7-8
D gene: -
CDR3 protein: CASSPLEGASTDTQYF
CDR3 DNA: TGTGCCAGCAGCCCCCTGGAGGGTGCGAGCACAGATACGCAGTATTTT

clone size: many
J gene: TRBJ2-4
V gene: TRBV20-1
D gene: TRBD2
CDR3 protein: CSARDRVAGAKNIQYF
CDR3 DNA: TGCAGTGCTAGAGACCGGGTAGCGGGAGCCAAAAACATTCAGTACTTC

clone size: many
J gene: TRBJ2-2
V gene: TRBV6-2/TRBV6-3
D gene: -
CDR3 protein: CASRQGRAGELFF
CDR3 DNA: TGTGCCAGCAGACAGGGACGGGCCGGGGAGCTGTTTTTT